The next 26 T cell receptor beta chains were all read from a single sample in a study of T cells after yellow fever vaccination. TCRdb reprocessed the 5' RACE reads with MiXCR, giving one entry per CDR3 protein. The sample lists about 550,000 distinct CDR3 sequences, over 15% occurring once. The sequences come from PBMCs, collected 15 days after the yellow fever booster vaccination. The origin of the receptors is a man aged 25 to 45 who received the YFV17D yellow fever vaccine.

There are a few counts of this clonotype. The chain joins TRBV7-6 to TRBJ2-1; 10 bases fit TRBD2. CDR1 is SGHVS, CDR2 FNYEAQ, per germline. This CDR3 has 15 residues. V gave up 5 bases and J gave up 5 bases; unmatched junction bases: 6. CDR3 protein: CASSQSGRGHNEQFF. The CDR3 DNA reads TGTGCCAGCAGCCAAAGCGGGAGGGGGCACAATGAGCAGTTCTTC.

V gene TRBV28 combines with J gene TRBJ2-7; TRBD2 agrees at 11 bases. J lost 3 bases, V lost 2 bases, and 3 bases had no gene match. Germline CDR1 is MDHEN and CDR2 is SYDVKM. The CDR3 has 15 amino acids. The CDR3 protein is CASSLRLAGLYEQYF. The DNA of the CDR3 is TGTGCCAGCAGTTTAAGACTAGCGGGGCTCTACGAGCAGTACTTC. Combining the CDR3 with reference TRBV28 and TRBJ2-7 gives the whole variable domain DVKVTQSSRYLVKRTGEKVFLECVQDMDHENMFWYRQDPGLGLRLIYFSYDVKMKEKGDIPEGYSVSREKKERFSLILESASTNQTSMYLCASSLRLAGLYEQYFGPGTRLTVT.

The table lists this clonotype with a few counts. The chain is built from TRBV21-1 and TRBJ1-2; TRBD1, the table's D call, lacks a check against the DNA. TRBV21-1 has pseudogene status. The CDR3 has 14 amino acids. The CDR3 region has the DNA TGTGCCAGCAGCAAAAGACAGGGGGGCTATGGCTACACCTTC. Protein: CASSKRQGGYGYTF.

This clonotype has a handful of counts. The chain carries TRBV7-2 and TRBJ2-7, with D hard to call. This CDR3 is built from 15 residues. CDR1 is SGHTA, CDR2 FQGNSA, per germline. Deletions cut 7 bases from V and 2 bases from J, with 18 bases between. The CDR3 DNA reads TGTGCCAGCACCTATCAGGCGATACAGCCCTACGAGCAGTACTTC. It encodes CASTYQAIQPYEQYF.

In its sample, this clonotype was seen a few times. The chain employs TRBV5-6 and TRBJ2-5; D might be TRBD2 (6 bases). This CDR3 is built from 15 residues. Trimming removed 5 bases at V and 4 bases at J, with 18 bases between. The germline V gene encodes CDR1 SGHDT and CDR2 YYEEEE. The CDR3 is CASRPPGRGRETQYF. The CDR3 DNA is TGTGCCAGCAGACCCCCCGGGAGAGGGAGAGAGACCCAGTACTTC.

V gene TRBV7-3 combines with J gene TRBJ1-1; 7 bases are shared with TRBD1. From germline, CDR1 is SGHTA and CDR2 FQGTGA. Unmatched junction bases numbered 13, after V lost 5 bases and J lost 10 bases. The CDR3 has 14 residues. The CDR3 loop reads CASSPNRGLIGAFF. The CDR3 DNA reads TGTGCCAGCAGCCCCAACAGGGGTCTAATAGGAGCTTTCTTT.

The gene calls are TRBV6-5 and TRBJ2-5; TRBD2 matches 7 bases. The CDR3 is made up of 17 amino acids. Germline lookup yields CDR1 MNHEY and CDR2 SVGAGI. The ends lost 0 bases at V and 5 bases at J; junction bases unmatched: 12. CDR3 protein: CASSYSLAATGGETQYF. The CDR3 DNA reads TGTGCCAGCAGTTACTCTCTAGCGGCCACCGGAGGGGAGACCCAGTACTTC.

CDR3 sequence reads: CSARGQRSGTDTQYF. The CDR3 bases are TGCAGTGCTAGGGGTCAGCGGAGCGGCACAGATACGCAGTATTTT. The chain links TRBV20-1 to TRBJ2-3, with D possibly TRBD2 on 5 matching bases. Germline V gene data show CDR1 as DFQATT and CDR2 as SNEGSKA (reference sequence). Trimming removed 3 bases at V and 1 base at J, with 14 bases between. The CDR3 is 15 amino acids.

The table lists this clonotype with a few counts. V is TRBV27 and J is TRBJ1-4; no clear D gene. V lost 4 bases, J lost 8 bases, and 17 bases lay in between. This CDR3 has 15 amino acids. Germline CDR1 reads MNHEY; CDR2 reads SMNVEV (reference sequence). This chain's CDR3 is CASSSPESGYEKLFF. CDR3 DNA sequence: TGTGCCAGCAGTTCCCCTGAGTCGGGTTACGAAAAACTGTTTTTT.

This clonotype has ten or more counts. This chain uses TRBV7-2 with TRBJ2-3; unclear D gene. The germline V gene has CDR1 SGHTA and CDR2 FQGNSA. The V end lost 6 bases, the J end lost 1 base, and 11 bases lay between the germline ends. There are 14 residues in the CDR3. DNA of the CDR3: TGTGCCAGCAGTCCTATCCAGGGCACAGATACGCAGTATTTT. It yields the protein CASSPIQGTDTQYF.

This clonotype was detected only a few times. This chain uses TRBV11-2 with TRBJ1-2; possible D gene TRBD1, 6 bases. Germline V CDR1 and CDR2: SGHAT, FQNNGV. V was cut by 5 bases and J by 0 bases, with 13 bases left in between. The CDR3 consists of 15 residues. CDR3 in DNA: TGTGCCAGCAGCCCTTGGACAGAATCTAACTATGGCTACACCTTC. It yields the protein CASSPWTESNYGYTF.

There are many counts of this clonotype. The CDR3 spells CASSPGTGVGEQYF. CDR3 bases: TGTGCCAGCAGTCCCGGGACAGGGGTGGGGGAGCAGTACTTC. The chain carries TRBV27 and TRBJ2-7; 10 bases are shared with TRBD1. Unmatched junction bases numbered 8, after V lost 5 bases and J lost 7 bases. Germline V CDR1 and CDR2: MNHEY, SMNVEV (reference sequence). The CDR3 covers 14 residues.

Concerning this clonotype: Sequence at one end of the junction differs from germline and may be a read error. This chain connects TRBV12-3 or TRBV12-4 to TRBJ1-1; possible D gene TRBD1, 6 bases. This CDR3 has 14 residues. The CDR3, as DNA: TGTGCCAGCAGTTTGGGGGGCGAGAACACTGAAGATTTCTTT. It specifies CASSLGGENTEDFF.

The V gene is TRBV20-1, the J gene TRBJ2-1; D is undetermined. Trimming took off 3 bases at V and 5 bases at J, with 14 bases between the two ends. This CDR3 is 14 amino acids long. In germline, CDR1 is DFQATT, CDR2 SNEGSKA (reference sequence). CDR3 amino acids: CSARNMWDNNEQFF. As DNA, the CDR3 is TGCAGTGCTAGGAATATGTGGGATAACAATGAGCAGTTCTTC.

This clonotype was seen a few times. This chain links TRBV7-2 with TRBJ2-4; no definite D call. Trimming shortened V by 5 bases and J by 0 bases, and 11 bases separated the two germline ends. From germline, CDR1 is SGHTA and CDR2 FQGNSA. The CDR3 has 15 residues. In DNA, the CDR3 is TGTGCCAGCAGCCCGGGCGAGGTAGCCAAAAACATTCAGTACTTC. Translation gives CASSPGEVAKNIQYF.

This clonotype occurred a few times. The V gene is TRBV12-3 or TRBV12-4, the J gene TRBJ1-1; the D gene is possibly TRBD1 (6 bases). The CDR3 consists of 13 residues. The V gene lost 7 bases and the J gene lost 4 bases, with 13 bases spanning the gap. CDR3 in amino acids: CASTLTGRTEAFF. In nucleotides, the CDR3 is TGTGCCAGCACCCTAACAGGGCGCACTGAAGCTTTCTTT.

This clonotype was seen many times. CDR3 in amino acids: CASSSGQTYEQYF. The CDR3 coding sequence is TGTGCCAGTAGTAGCGGACAAACCTACGAGCAGTACTTC. The rearrangement uses TRBV19 and TRBJ2-7; TRBD1 might be the D (5 bases). V gave up 4 bases and J gave up 2 bases, with 9 bases separating them. The CDR3 runs 13 residues. Germline V gene lookup returns CDR1 LNHDA and CDR2 SQIVND (reference sequence).

The chain has TRBV12-3 or TRBV12-4 and TRBJ2-7; the D gene is possibly TRBD2 (6 bases). The CDR3 loop spans 13 amino acids. V was pared by 3 bases and J by 5 bases, with 11 bases between. This chain's CDR3 is CASSFRGWHEQYF. The CDR3 coding sequence is TGTGCCAGCAGTTTCCGGGGGTGGCACGAGCAGTACTTC.

CDR3 nucleotide sequence: TGTGCCAGCACCAATAAGCGGTCTAGCTGGTACCAAGAGACCCAGTACTTC. The encoded protein is CASTNKRSSWYQETQYF. The gene calls are TRBV6-1 and TRBJ2-5, with a possible D match to TRBD2 (5 bases). The CDR3 runs 17 residues. Trimming cost V 7 bases and J 0 bases, with 21 bases left between them. Germline CDR1 is MNHNS and CDR2 is SASEGT.

This chain connects TRBV12-3 or TRBV12-4 to TRBJ2-3; the D gene is possibly TRBD2 (6 bases). V shed 6 bases and J shed 6 bases, with 13 bases lying between them. This CDR3 has 13 amino acids. CDR3 DNA: TGTGCCAGCAGGGGACTCGATAGGGATACGCAGTATTTT. Translation: CASRGLDRDTQYF.

This clonotype came up many times. The J gene is TRBJ2-3, the V gene TRBV7-9; the match to TRBD2 covers 13 bases. Germline CDR1 and CDR2: SEHNR and FQNEAQ (reference sequence). The V and J ends lost 5 bases and 2 bases, in that order; junction bases with no gene match: 4. The CDR3 extends over 16 amino acids. For the CDR3, the DNA is TGTGCCAGCAGCCACGGACTAGCGGGAGTCACAGATACGCAGTATTTT. Protein product: CASSHGLAGVTDTQYF. Together with reference TRBV7-9 and TRBJ2-3, the CDR3 gives the full variable domain: DTGVSQNPRHKITKRGQNVTFRCDPISEHNRLYWYRQTLGQGPEFLTYFQNEAQLEKSRLLSDRFSAERPKGSFSTLEIQRTEQGDSAMYLCASSHGLAGVTDTQYFGPGTRLTVL.

The chain carries TRBV6-2 or TRBV6-3 and TRBJ2-3, with TRBD2 matching over 14 bases. CDR3 length equals 18 residues. The V gene's germline CDR1 is MNHEY and CDR2 SVGEGT. The V gene end was trimmed by 5 bases and the J gene end by 5 bases; junction bases not matched to a gene: 12. This chain's CDR3 is CASSLRTSGRRPKDTQYF. The CDR3 DNA reads TGTGCCAGCAGTCTCCGGACTAGCGGGAGGAGACCTAAAGATACGCAGTATTTT.

The V gene is TRBV4-3, the J gene TRBJ2-6; tentative D call: TRBD1 (6 bases). V was clipped by 2 bases and J by 0 bases, with 17 bases between them. The CDR3 is 19 residues long. Germline V gene sequence: CDR1 LGHNA, CDR2 YSLEER. The CDR3 protein is CASSQSRQGSLSGANVLTF. As DNA, the CDR3 is TGCGCCAGCAGCCAAAGCCGTCAGGGGAGCCTCTCTGGGGCCAACGTCCTGACTTTC.

This clonotype has a single count. J is TRBJ2-7 and V is TRBV29-1; 15 nucleotides line up with TRBD2. Germline V CDR1 and CDR2: SQVTM, ANQGSEA. J lost 3 bases, V lost 0 bases, and 3 bases had no gene match. There are 16 residues in the CDR3. CDR3 in amino acids: CSVEDWTSGGGYEQYF. The CDR3 DNA sequence: TGCAGCGTTGAAGATTGGACTAGCGGGGGGGGCTACGAGCAGTACTTC.

This clonotype was seen more than once but under ten times. Sequence at one end of the junction differs from germline and may be a read error. This chain links TRBV7-2 with TRBJ2-7, with 8 bases that match TRBD2. This CDR3 has 12 residues. Germline V gene data show CDR1 as SGHTA and CDR2 as FQGNSA. The CDR3 loop reads CASSFAKREFSF. The CDR3 bases are TGTGCCAGCAGCTTTGCGAAGCGGGAGTTCTCCTTC.

This clonotype occurred a few times. The gene calls are TRBV11-2 and TRBJ1-6; D remains ambiguous. Trimming stripped 4 bases from V and 13 bases from J, with 23 bases between. The V gene's germline CDR1 is SGHAT and CDR2 FQNNGV. The length of the CDR3 is 16 residues. DNA of the CDR3: TGTGCCAGCAGCTCTCTACGGGAAGAGTGGGGAAGGCCCCTCCACTTT. Encoded protein: CASSSLREEWGRPLHF.